One and the same sample provided the 9 T cell receptor beta chains below, sequenced in a study of blood T cell repertoires in COVID-19. The data were produced by immunoSEQ multiplex PCR, yet TCRdb's version contains in-frame clones alone and is incomplete. The data contain fewer than 650,000 clones, roughly 91% of them singletons. Source material: peripheral blood. Source of these receptors: a woman aged 45-65 years with COVID-19, enrolled during active disease.

The chain combines TRBV24-1 with TRBJ2-1, with D maybe TRBD2 (6 bases). The CDR3 has 14 residues. The germline V gene has CDR1 KGHDR and CDR2 SFDVKD. The V gene lost 4 bases and the J gene lost 8 bases, with 14 bases spanning the gap. The CDR3 loop is CATSEWQGGDEQFF. The CDR3 nucleotides are TGTGCCACCAGTGAGTGGCAGGGCGGGGATGAGCAGTTCTTC.

The V and J genes are TRBV19 and TRBJ1-2; 7 nucleotides line up with TRBD1. The junction had 3 bases not matched to a gene; V was cut back by 4 bases and J by 1 base. Germline-derived CDR1 and CDR2 are LNHDA and SQIVND (reference sequence). The CDR3 totals 14 residues. The CDR3: CASSRQGNNYGYTF. The CDR3 DNA is TGTGCCAGTAGTAGACAGGGTAATAACTATGGCTACACCTTC. The full variable domain, rest sourced from reference TRBV19 and TRBJ1-2, is DGGITQSPKYLFRKEGQNVTLSCEQNLNHDAMYWYRQDPGQGLRLIYYSQIVNDFQKGDIAEGYSVSREKKESFPLTVTSAQKNPTAFYLCASSRQGNNYGYTFGSGTRLTVV.

The J gene is TRBJ1-4, the V gene TRBV29-1; D not resolved. CDR1 is SQVTM and CDR2 is ANQGSEA in the germline V gene. The CDR3 has 14 amino acids. The V end was cut by 7 bases, the J end by 10 bases, with 22 bases between. CDR3 residues: CSAHSATNRGKLFF. The CDR3, as DNA: TGCAGCGCTCATTCGGCAACTAACCGGGGAAAACTGTTTTTT. Drawing the rest from reference TRBV29-1 and TRBJ1-4, the complete variable domain is SAVISQKPSRDICQRGTSLTIQCQVDSQVTMMFWYRQQPGQSLTLIATANQGSEATYESGFVIDKFPISRPNLTFSTLTVSNMSPEDSSIYLCSAHSATNRGKLFFGSGTQLSVL.

This chain links TRBV11-3 with TRBJ1-1; D gene ambiguous. This CDR3 is built from 17 residues. V lost 5 bases and J 5 bases, leaving 24 bases between the germline ends. Germline loops: CDR1 SGHNT, CDR2 YENEEA. The CDR3 reads CASSTRPVEGVWTEAFF. The DNA for the CDR3 is TGTGCCAGCAGCACCCGCCCGGTCGAGGGCGTGTGGACTGAAGCTTTCTTT.

The V call is TRBV5-5, the J call TRBJ2-7; TRBD2 aligns across 11 bases. The CDR3 consists of 15 residues. J gave up 2 bases and V 5 bases, and 6 bases lay outside the gene matches. Germline lookup yields CDR1 SGHKS and CDR2 YYEKEE (reference sequence). The CDR3 protein is CASSFSGGDTYEQYF. DNA of the CDR3: TGTGCCAGCAGTTTTAGCGGGGGGGATACCTACGAGCAGTACTTC.

Comment on this clone: The same CDR3 can be traced to other DNA sequences in this sample. V is TRBV3-1 (or the pseudogene TRBV3-2) and J is TRBJ2-7, with 9 bases aligning to TRBD1. Germline V gene data show CDR1 as LGHDT and CDR2 as YNNKEL (reference sequence). The CDR3 runs 14 residues. V was pared by 1 base and J by 3 bases, with 1 base of the junction left unmatched. CDR3 protein: CASSQGTGVYEQYF. The CDR3 coding sequence is TGTGCCAGCAGCCAAGGGACAGGGGTCTACGAGCAGTACTTC.

The rearrangement links TRBV2 to TRBJ2-3, with 7 bases aligning to TRBD2. J was trimmed by 3 bases and V by 3 bases; bases with no gene match: 6. CDR3 length: 15 amino acids. Germline V CDR1 and CDR2: SNHLY, FYNNEI. CDR3 sequence: CASSEGSGDTDTQYF. Here the CDR3 DNA reads TGTGCCAGCAGTGAGGGGAGCGGGGATACAGATACGCAGTATTTT.

The rearrangement links TRBV19 to TRBJ2-3, with D perhaps matching TRBD2 (6 bases). There are 14 residues in the CDR3. Trimming cost V 8 bases and J 0 bases, with 12 bases left between them. Germline-derived CDR1 and CDR2 are LNHDA and SQIVND (reference sequence). CDR3 in amino acids: CASPTGVSTDTQYF. Here the CDR3 DNA reads TGTGCCAGTCCGACGGGGGTTAGCACAGATACGCAGTATTTT.

V is TRBV7-9 and J is TRBJ1-5, with a tentative D call TRBD1 (5 bases). The germline V gene has CDR1 SEHNR and CDR2 FQNEAQ (reference sequence). Trimming removed 3 bases at V and 9 bases at J, with 9 bases between. The CDR3 extends over 12 amino acids. The CDR3 DNA is TGTGCCAGCAGCTTCAGGGTACGGCCCCAGCATTTT. Protein sequence: CASSFRVRPQHF.